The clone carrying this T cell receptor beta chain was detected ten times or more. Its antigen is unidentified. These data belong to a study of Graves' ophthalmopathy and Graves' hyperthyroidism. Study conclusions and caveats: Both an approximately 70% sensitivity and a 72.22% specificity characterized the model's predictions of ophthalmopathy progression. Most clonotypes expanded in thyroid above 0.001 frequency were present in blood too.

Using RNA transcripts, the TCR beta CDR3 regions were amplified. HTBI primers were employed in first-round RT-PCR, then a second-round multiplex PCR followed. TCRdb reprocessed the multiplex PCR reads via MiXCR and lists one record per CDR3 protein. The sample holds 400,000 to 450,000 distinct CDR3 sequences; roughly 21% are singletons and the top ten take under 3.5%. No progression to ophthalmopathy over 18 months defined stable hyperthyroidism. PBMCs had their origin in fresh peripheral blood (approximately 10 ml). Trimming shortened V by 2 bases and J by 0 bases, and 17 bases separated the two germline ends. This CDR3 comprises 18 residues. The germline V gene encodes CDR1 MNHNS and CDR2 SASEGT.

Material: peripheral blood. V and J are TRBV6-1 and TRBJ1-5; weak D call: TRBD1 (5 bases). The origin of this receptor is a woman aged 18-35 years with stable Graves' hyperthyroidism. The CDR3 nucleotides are TGTGCCAGCAGTGAATTAGAACAGGCTCCTTATAGCAATCAGCCCCAGCATTTT. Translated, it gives CASSELEQAPYSNQPQHF.